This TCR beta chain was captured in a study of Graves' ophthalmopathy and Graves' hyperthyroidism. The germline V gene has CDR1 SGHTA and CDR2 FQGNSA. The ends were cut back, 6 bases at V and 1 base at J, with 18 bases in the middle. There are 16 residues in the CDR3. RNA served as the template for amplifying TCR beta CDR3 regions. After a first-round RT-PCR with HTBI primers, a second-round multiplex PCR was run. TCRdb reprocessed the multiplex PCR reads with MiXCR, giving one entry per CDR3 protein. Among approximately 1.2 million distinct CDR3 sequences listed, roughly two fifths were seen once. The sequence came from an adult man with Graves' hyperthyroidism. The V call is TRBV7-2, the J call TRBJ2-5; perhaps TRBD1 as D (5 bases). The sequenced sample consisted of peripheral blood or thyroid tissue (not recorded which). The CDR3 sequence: CASSLSVGRAQETQYF. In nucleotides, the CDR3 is TGTGCCAGCAGTTTATCAGTCGGCAGGGCCCAAGAGACCCAGTACTTC. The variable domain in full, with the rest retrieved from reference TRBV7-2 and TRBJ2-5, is GAGVSQSPSNKVTEKGKDVELRCDPISGHTALYWYRQSLGQGLEFLIYFQGNSAPDKSGLPSDRFSAERTGGSVSTLTIQRTQQEDSAVYLCASSLSVGRAQETQYFGPGTRLLVL.